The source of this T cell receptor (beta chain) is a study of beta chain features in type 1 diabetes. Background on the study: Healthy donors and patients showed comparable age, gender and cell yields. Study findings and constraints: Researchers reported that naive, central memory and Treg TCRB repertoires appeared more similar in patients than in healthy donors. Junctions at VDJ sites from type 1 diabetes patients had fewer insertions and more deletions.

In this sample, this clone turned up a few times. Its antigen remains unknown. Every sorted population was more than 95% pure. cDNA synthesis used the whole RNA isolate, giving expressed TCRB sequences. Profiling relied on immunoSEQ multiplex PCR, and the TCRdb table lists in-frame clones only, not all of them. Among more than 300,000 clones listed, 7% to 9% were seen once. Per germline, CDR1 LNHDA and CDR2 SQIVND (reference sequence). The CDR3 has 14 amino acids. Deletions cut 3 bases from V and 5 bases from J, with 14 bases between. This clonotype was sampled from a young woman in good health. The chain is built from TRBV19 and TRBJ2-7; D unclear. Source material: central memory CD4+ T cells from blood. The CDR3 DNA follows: TGTGCCAGTAGTATGGTAGGTTCGGTGGACGAGCAGTACTTC. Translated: CASSMVGSVDEQYF. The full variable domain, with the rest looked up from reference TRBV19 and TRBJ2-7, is DGGITQSPKYLFRKEGQNVTLSCEQNLNHDAMYWYRQDPGQGLRLIYYSQIVNDFQKGDIAEGYSVSREKKESFPLTVTSAQKNPTAFYLCASSMVGSVDEQYFGPGTRLTVT.